Sequencing of this T cell receptor (beta chain) was carried out in a study of blood T cell repertoires in COVID-19. Study at large: From T cells, B-cell-depleted T cells, or PBMCs came the material, which was cDNA or gDNA.

Original processing methods: Amplification from reference gene primers served as the basis for estimated nucleated cell counts. Clones were read by immunoSEQ multiplex PCR, and TCRdb kept only the in-frame ones, dropping some. From that table come the V and J calls and clone size; the DNA was used to work out D and trimming. Among roughly 190,000 clones listed, roughly 80% were seen once. This CDR3 contains 18 residues. The ends were cut back, 0 bases at V and 4 bases at J, with 16 bases in the middle. CDR1 LGHNT and CDR2 FRNRAP come from the germline V gene. This clone was detected only once. Assignments of participants to cohorts depended upon their own reported clinical history. What the recovered Cohort 3 donors had was two negative PCRs, clearance, or symptom resolution.

The sample comprised PBMCs or T cells enriched from blood (not recorded which). The sequence derives from a man aged 40-49 years who had recovered from COVID-19. The rearrangement uses TRBV12-5 and TRBJ1-6, with D perhaps TRBD1 (5 bases). This chain's CDR3 is CASGLVGAQAPYNSPLHF. CDR3 sequence (DNA): TGTGCTAGTGGTTTGGTAGGAGCACAGGCCCCATATAATTCACCCCTCCACTTT.